This record looks at one T cell receptor beta chain sequence and its context. This specimen comes from a study of blood T cell repertoires in COVID-19. About the study: Sample material is recorded as cDNA or gDNA derived from T cells, B-cell-depleted T cells, or PBMCs.

The method was immunoSEQ multiplex PCR; TCRdb's version includes in-frame clones alone and lacks a portion of them. The table has 50,000 to 75,000 clones, around 77% seen once. Sequencing was done on a sample of peripheral blood. The sequence came from a man of 80 years or more with active or convalescent COVID-19.

The CDR3 here is CASSGGARGSYGYTF. CDR3 coding DNA: TGTGCCAGCTCAGGGGGTGCCAGGGGATCCTATGGCTACACCTTC. The chain has TRBV18 and TRBJ1-2; tentatively, D is TRBD1 (6 bases). From germline, CDR1 is KGHSH and CDR2 LQKENI. This CDR3 is built from 15 residues. The ends were cut back, 5 bases at V and 4 bases at J, with 17 bases in the middle.